This T cell receptor beta chain stems from a study of T cell repertoires in cytomegalovirus infection. TCRdb redid the calling of the reads with MiXCR, one entry per CDR3 protein. The table shows around 900,000 distinct CDR3 sequences, with around 31% occurring only once. Study-wide findings and caveats: Clonotype analysis showed dominance of the ex vivo response by HLA-C-restricted CMV-specific TCR beta clonotypes.

CDR1 and CDR2 from the germline V gene are SEHNR and FQNEAQ (reference sequence). This CDR3 is built from 14 residues. The V end was cut by 4 bases, the J end by 10 bases, with 17 bases between. In the case of this clonotype: Its antigen is unidentified.

V usage is TRBV7-9 and J usage is TRBJ2-1, with D tentatively TRBD1 (6 bases). Here the sequenced sample was cultured CD8+ T cells from PBMCs, taken from culture after CMV antigen stimulation. This TCR derives from a human donor in good health (CMV status not recorded). Some clones in this sample may be carry-over from other donors' samples. Written as DNA, the CDR3 is TGTGCCAGCAGCTCCGGACAGTCGGCTGGGGAGCAGTTCTTC. It translates to CASSSGQSAGEQFF. Full variable domain (remainder filled in from reference TRBV7-9 and TRBJ2-1): DTGVSQNPRHKITKRGQNVTFRCDPISEHNRLYWYRQTLGQGPEFLTYFQNEAQLEKSRLLSDRFSAERPKGSFSTLEIQRTEQGDSAMYLCASSSGQSAGEQFFGPGTRLTVL.